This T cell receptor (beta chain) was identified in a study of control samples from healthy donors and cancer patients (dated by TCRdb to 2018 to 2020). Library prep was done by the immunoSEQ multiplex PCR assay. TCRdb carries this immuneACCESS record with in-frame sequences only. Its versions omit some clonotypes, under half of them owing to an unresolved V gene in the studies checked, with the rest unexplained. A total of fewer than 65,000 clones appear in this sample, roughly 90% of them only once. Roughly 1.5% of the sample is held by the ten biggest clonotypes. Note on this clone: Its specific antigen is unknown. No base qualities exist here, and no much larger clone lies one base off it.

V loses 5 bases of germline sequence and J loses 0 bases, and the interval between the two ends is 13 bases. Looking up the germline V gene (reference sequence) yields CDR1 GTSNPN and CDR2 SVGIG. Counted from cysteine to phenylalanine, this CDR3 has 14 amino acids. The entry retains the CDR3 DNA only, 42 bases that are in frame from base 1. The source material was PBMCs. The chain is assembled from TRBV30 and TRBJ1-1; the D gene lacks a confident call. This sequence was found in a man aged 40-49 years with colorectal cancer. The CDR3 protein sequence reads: CAWRRTDMNTEAFF. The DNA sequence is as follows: TGTGCCTGGCGACGGACGGATATGAACACTGAAGCTTTCTTT.